The clone carrying this T cell receptor (beta chain) was picked up a small number of times. Random hexamers were used to reverse transcribe the RNA input (about 0.5 to 1 ug). Amplification of TCR beta CDR3 was carried out by immunoSEQ multiplex PCR, which covered 54 Vbeta and 13 Jbeta segments. Using its own MiXCR run on the immunoSEQ multiplex PCR reads, TCRdb lists one record per CDR3 protein. The data hold 150,000 to 190,000 distinct CDR3 sequences, with about 95% observed a single time. This record belongs to a study of CD8 T cells in Susac syndrome. Trimming stripped 0 bases from V and 0 bases from J, with 2 bases between. Germline V gene sequence: CDR1 GTSNPN, CDR2 SVGIG (reference sequence). The CDR3 has 12 amino acids. In blood CD8+ and CD4+ T cells, TCR beta underwent sequencing. The multiple sclerosis controls consisted of treatment-naive patients with relapsing-remitting disease, either stable or active. CD8+ and CD4+ T cells were negatively isolated; TEMRA cells were FACS-enriched.

The chain joins TRBV30 to TRBJ1-1, with D unresolved. The clonotype comes from a human donor with multiple sclerosis. Sequenced material: CD8+ T cells from PBMCs. CDR3 coding DNA: TGTGCCTGGAGTGTATTGAACACTGAAGCTTTCTTT. It encodes CAWSVLNTEAFF.